In its sample, the clone carrying this T cell receptor beta chain was seen a few times. The antigen is undetermined. V lost 1 base and J lost 6, with 18 bases in between. Germline V CDR1 and CDR2: MNHNY, SVGAGI (reference sequence). The CDR3 covers 16 residues. This sample was taken from a study of T cells in Graves' hyperthyroidism and ophthalmopathy. Looking at the study overall: Pretreatment peripheral blood was obtained at initial diagnosis. The study's findings and limits: Stable hyperthyroidism was separated from ophthalmopathy by a model based on 13 V-J features. Researchers found most expanded thyroid clonotypes above 0.001 in blood as well.

TCR beta CDR3 region amplification was performed from RNA transcripts. The TCR CDR3 was amplified in a first-round RT-PCR using the HTBI primer set. Each CDR3 protein is one row after TCRdb ran MiXCR on the multiplex PCR reads. The data show hundreds of thousands of distinct CDR3 sequences, approximately 13% seen once. The PBMCs were sourced from fresh peripheral blood (more than 8.5 ml). Sequencing input: blood. The V call is TRBV6-6, the J call TRBJ1-2; D might be TRBD1 (5 bases). The source is a woman aged 35 to 49 with Graves' ophthalmopathy. The CDR3 DNA is TGTGCCAGCAGTTACTTCATGGAGGCAGGGTACAATGGCTACACCTTC. It encodes CASSYFMEAGYNGYTF.